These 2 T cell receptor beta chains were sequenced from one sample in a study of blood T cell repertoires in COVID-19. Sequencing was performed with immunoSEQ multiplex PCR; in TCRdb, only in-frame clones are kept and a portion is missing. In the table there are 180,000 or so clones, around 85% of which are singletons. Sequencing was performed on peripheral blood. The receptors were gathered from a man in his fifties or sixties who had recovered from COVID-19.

The CDR3 coding sequence is TGTGCCAGCAGCGCCGGGACAGGGAACACTGAAGCTTTCTTT. This sequence encodes CASSAGTGNTEAFF. The V call is TRBV9, the J call TRBJ1-1, with TRBD1 matching 8 bases. CDR3 length: 14 amino acids. With 3 bases clipped from V and 1 base from J, the junction kept 2 bases outside the gene matches. Germline V lookup: CDR1 SGDLS, CDR2 YYNGEE.

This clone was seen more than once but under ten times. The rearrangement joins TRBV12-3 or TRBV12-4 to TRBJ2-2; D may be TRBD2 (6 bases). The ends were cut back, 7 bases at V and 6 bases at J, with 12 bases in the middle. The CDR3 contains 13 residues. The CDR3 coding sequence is TGTGCCAGCACCCCCCCGGGGGCCGGGGAGCTGTTTTTT. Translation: CASTPPGAGELFF.